This T cell receptor beta chain appears in the sequencing data of a study of beta chain features in type 1 diabetes. Findings of the study overall: Patients with type 1 diabetes showed fewer VDJ junction insertions and more deletions.

This clone was detected only a few times. The target antigen is unknown. Losses at the gene ends were 5 bases for V and 10 bases for J; bases not matched to a gene: 8. The CDR3 consists of 13 residues. The V gene's germline CDR1 is SQVTM and CDR2 ANQGSEA. The authors reverse transcribed all of the isolated RNA, so sequencing captured expressed TCRB transcripts. The method was immunoSEQ multiplex PCR; TCRdb's version includes in-frame clones alone and lacks a portion of them. The data contain around 400,000 clones, about 14% of them seen just once; the ten biggest clones take up approximately 0.02%. A sort by CD45RO/CCR7/CD25/CD127/CD95/CD27 yielded CD4+ naive, central memory, regulatory and stem cell-like memory cells. Sorted cells reached over 98% purity in every population.

Material for sequencing was naive CD4+ T cells from blood. The sequence was obtained from a woman aged 18 to 35 in good health. This chain links TRBV29-1 with TRBJ2-1, with 10 bases aligning to TRBD2. The CDR3 bases are TGCAGCGTTTTGCTAGCGGGAGTACGAGAGCAGTTCTTC. This gives the protein CSVLLAGVREQFF.